The clone carrying this TCR beta chain was seen at least ten times. Its cognate antigen is unknown. This sample was included in a study of T-cell reconstitution after alpha-beta-depleted transplantation in children. Points from the study as a whole: Counts and diversity of T cells one year after transplant came mostly from newly produced T cells. Expanded graft clones numbering several hundred reportedly gave rise to alpha-beta T cells about two months after transplant.

The authors prepared the TCRbeta library with unique molecular identifiers. TCRdb re-called the PCR reads with MiXCR, one entry per CDR3 protein. This sample carries about 180,000 distinct CDR3 sequences, 8.5% to 14% of them seen once, and the ten largest clones take approximately 13%. This CDR3 comprises 14 residues. V was cut by 5 bases and J by 1 base, with 12 bases left in between. Germline V lookup: CDR1 SGHRS, CDR2 YFSETQ. The chain is built from TRBV5-1 and TRBJ2-5; D is possibly TRBD1 (6 bases). Sequenced here: PBMCs, sampled before TCRalphabeta/CD19-depleted stem cell transplant. The TCR sequence derives from a boy aged 2 to 9 with acute myeloid leukemia, due to receive a stem cell transplant. CDR3 sequence (DNA): TGCGCCAGCAGTCAACAGGGACCCCAAGAGACCCAGTACTTC. Translated, it gives CASSQQGPQETQYF.